The 13 T cell receptor beta chains below all came from one sample that was sequenced in a study of post-analysis software for immune sequencing data. Broader study findings: The study found TRBV5-6, TRBV5-1 and TRBV20-1 among five or six TRBV segments more frequent in patients than controls.

Included in the TCR beta cDNA libraries were unique molecular identifiers. TCRdb re-analysed the PCR reads in MiXCR, keeping a single row per CDR3 protein. The data contain roughly 570,000 distinct CDR3 sequences, 34% of them seen just once; the ten biggest clones take up 4.5% to 7.5%. Their antigen targets remain unknown. The sample was blood. The receptor source for this set is a girl younger than 18 with multiple sclerosis.

The chain joins TRBV20-1 to TRBJ2-6; maybe TRBD1 (6 bases). V shed 0 bases and J shed 2 bases, with 14 bases lying between them. Germline values: CDR1 DFQATT, CDR2 SNEGSKA (reference sequence). The CDR3 spans 17 residues. The DNA for the CDR3 is TGCAGTGCTAGAGATGATAGGGGGTCGACTGGGGCCAACGTCCTGACTTTC. Translating it yields CSARDDRGSTGANVLTF.

This sequence joins TRBV6-5 and TRBJ1-1, with a possible D match to TRBD1 (6 bases). The CDR3 sequence is 13 residues long. The V and J ends lost 6 bases and 4 bases respectively, with 12 bases between them. Germline assignment: CDR1 MNHEY and CDR2 SVGAGI. CDR3 DNA sequence: TGTGCCAGCAGCGCCCAGGGGAGCACTGAAGCTTTCTTT. Amino acid sequence: CASSAQGSTEAFF.

The chain carries TRBV5-1 and TRBJ2-5; 8 nucleotides agree with TRBD1. The end of the DNA fits TRBJ2-7 better, so the J call may be wrong. The CDR3 runs to 16 residues. From germline, CDR1 is SGHRS and CDR2 YFSETQ. CDR3 sequence (DNA): TGCGCCAGCAGCTCGGGGACAGGCAACCCCTACTACGAGCAGTACTTC. Translated: CASSSGTGNPYYEQYF.

This clonotype turned up a few times. The chain carries TRBV6-5 and TRBJ1-2; TRBD1 matches at 10 bases. There are 13 residues in the CDR3. V lost 6 bases and J lost 7; bases outside the gene matches: 5. CDR1 is MNHEY, CDR2 SVGAGI, per germline. The CDR3 loop is CASSTTGGFGYTF. CDR3 nucleotides: TGTGCCAGCAGCACGACAGGGGGCTTTGGCTACACCTTC.

The gene calls are TRBV20-1 and TRBJ2-1; TRBD2 aligns across 7 bases. V gave up 7 bases and J gave up 6 bases; unmatched junction bases: 6. Per the germline V gene, CDR1 is DFQATT and CDR2 is SNEGSKA (reference sequence). There are 12 residues in the CDR3. DNA for the CDR3: TGCAGTGTGAAGGGAGGGCGCAATGAGCAGTTCTTC. It specifies CSVKGGRNEQFF.

J is TRBJ2-3 and V is TRBV20-1; 9 nucleotides agree with TRBD2. Germline CDR1 and CDR2: DFQATT and SNEGSKA (reference sequence). Losses at the gene ends were 3 bases for V and 3 bases for J; bases not matched to a gene: 10. The CDR3 runs to 16 residues. The CDR3 nucleotides read TGCAGTGCTAGGCGAGGGGCGGGGGGGCCGACAGATACGCAGTATTTT. Protein: CSARRGAGGPTDTQYF.

V is TRBV7-3 and J is TRBJ2-7, with D unresolved. The CDR3 spans 15 residues. Germline V lookup: CDR1 SGHTA, CDR2 FQGTGA. Trimming removed 4 bases from V and 7 bases from J, with 20 bases in between. This CDR3 reads CASSSSNTGQTEQYF. CDR3 coding DNA: TGTGCCAGCAGCTCCTCAAACACGGGCCAGACGGAGCAGTACTTC.

The chain has TRBV7-9 and TRBJ1-2; a weak D match, TRBD1 (6 bases). In germline, CDR1 is SEHNR, CDR2 FQNEAQ (reference sequence). The ends were cut back, 5 bases at V and 8 bases at J, with 12 bases in the middle. This CDR3 contains 12 residues. In DNA form, the CDR3 reads TGTGCCAGCAGCCCCCAGGGGAGAGGCTACACCTTC. Residues: CASSPQGRGYTF.

The genes are TRBV15 and TRBJ1-2; no clear D gene. Germline V lookup: CDR1 LNHNV, CDR2 YYDKDF (reference sequence). The V gene lost 5 bases and the J gene lost 3 bases, with 7 bases spanning the gap. The CDR3 has 12 amino acids. Here the CDR3 reads CATSLNHYGYTF. CDR3 coding DNA: TGTGCCACCAGCCTAAATCACTATGGCTACACCTTC.

The CDR3 loop reads CSAASGSGSSPLHF. In DNA form, the CDR3 reads TGCAGTGCAGCATCAGGGTCGGGGAGTTCACCCCTCCACTTT. The J gene is TRBJ1-6, the V gene TRBV20-1; D is perhaps TRBD1 (5 bases). The V end was cut by 6 bases, the J end by 9 bases, with 18 bases between. The CDR3 contains 14 residues. Germline lookup yields CDR1 DFQATT and CDR2 SNEGSKA (reference sequence).

The rearrangement links TRBV20-1 to TRBJ2-1; 8 bases agree with TRBD1. The CDR3 has 14 residues. V lost 3 bases and J lost 6; bases outside the gene matches: 7. CDR1 is DFQATT and CDR2 is SNEGSKA in the germline V gene (reference sequence). DNA of the CDR3: TGCAGTGCTAGTTGGCAGGGGGCCGGCAATGAGCAGTTCTTC. Its protein is CSASWQGAGNEQFF.

This clonotype was seen at least ten times. The rearrangement joins TRBV6-5 to TRBJ2-1, with D maybe TRBD2 (5 bases). V dropped 2 bases and J dropped 2 bases, with 10 bases sitting between them. This CDR3 region has 15 residues. Germline lookup yields CDR1 MNHEY and CDR2 SVGAGI. The CDR3 DNA sequence: TGTGCCAGCAGTTACCGTGGAGGTCCCTACAATGAGCAGTTCTTC. Residues: CASSYRGGPYNEQFF.

This clonotype was found a few times. The chain employs TRBV6-5 and TRBJ1-2, with D uncertain. CDR1 and CDR2 from the germline V gene are MNHEY and SVGAGI. CDR3 length: 15 residues. V was pared by 0 bases and J by 4 bases, with 12 bases between. In DNA form, the CDR3 reads TGTGCCAGCAGTTACTCTTCTAACAGCCCCTATGGCTACACCTTC. Amino acids: CASSYSSNSPYGYTF.